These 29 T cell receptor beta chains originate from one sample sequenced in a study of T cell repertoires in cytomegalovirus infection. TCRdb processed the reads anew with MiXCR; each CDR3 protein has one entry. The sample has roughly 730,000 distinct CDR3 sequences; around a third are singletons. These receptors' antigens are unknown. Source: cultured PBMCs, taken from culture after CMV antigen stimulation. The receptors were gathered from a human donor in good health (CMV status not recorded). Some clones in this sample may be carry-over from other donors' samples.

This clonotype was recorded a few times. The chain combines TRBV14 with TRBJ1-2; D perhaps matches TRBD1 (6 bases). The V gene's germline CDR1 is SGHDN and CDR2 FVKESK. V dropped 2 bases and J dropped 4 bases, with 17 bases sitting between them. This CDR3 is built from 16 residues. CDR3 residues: CASSQIGTGTSYGYTF. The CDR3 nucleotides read TGTGCCAGCAGCCAAATAGGTACAGGGACTTCCTATGGCTACACCTTC. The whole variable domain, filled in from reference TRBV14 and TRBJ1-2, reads EAGVTQFPSHSVIEKGQTVTLRCDPISGHDNLYWYRRVMGKEIKFLLHFVKESKQDESGMPNNRFLAERTGGTYSTLKVQPAELEDSGVYFCASSQIGTGTSYGYTFGSGTRLTVV.

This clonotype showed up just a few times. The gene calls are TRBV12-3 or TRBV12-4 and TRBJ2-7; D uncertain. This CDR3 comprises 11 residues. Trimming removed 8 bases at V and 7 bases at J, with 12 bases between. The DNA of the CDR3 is TGTGCCAGCGGGCAGCTAGAAGAGCAGTACTTC. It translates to CASGQLEEQYF.

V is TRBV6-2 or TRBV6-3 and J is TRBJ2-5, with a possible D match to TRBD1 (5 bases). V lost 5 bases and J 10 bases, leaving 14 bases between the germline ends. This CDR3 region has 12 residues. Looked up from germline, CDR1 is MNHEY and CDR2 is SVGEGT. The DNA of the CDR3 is TGTGCCAGCAGTCGGACACCACTGGGCCAGTACTTC. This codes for CASSRTPLGQYF.

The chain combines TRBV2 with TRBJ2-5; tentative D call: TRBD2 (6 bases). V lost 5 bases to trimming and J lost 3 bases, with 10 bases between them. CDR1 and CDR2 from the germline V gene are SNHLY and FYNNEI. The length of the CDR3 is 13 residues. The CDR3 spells CASSRGLKETQYF. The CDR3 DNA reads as TGTGCCAGCAGTCGGGGGTTAAAAGAGACCCAGTACTTC.

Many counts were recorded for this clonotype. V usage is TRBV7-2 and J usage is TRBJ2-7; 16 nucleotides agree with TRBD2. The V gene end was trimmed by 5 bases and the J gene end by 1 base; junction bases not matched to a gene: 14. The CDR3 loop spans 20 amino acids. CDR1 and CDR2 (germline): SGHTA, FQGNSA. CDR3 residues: CASSPIGGTSGGAGSYEQYF. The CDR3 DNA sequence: TGTGCCAGCAGCCCGATCGGCGGGACTAGCGGGGGGGCGGGATCCTACGAGCAGTACTTC.

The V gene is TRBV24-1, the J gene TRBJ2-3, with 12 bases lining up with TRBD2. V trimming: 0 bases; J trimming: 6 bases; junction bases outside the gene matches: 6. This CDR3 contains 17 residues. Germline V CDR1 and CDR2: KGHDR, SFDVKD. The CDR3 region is CATSDLASGGALDTQYF. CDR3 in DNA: TGTGCCACCAGTGATTTGGCTAGCGGGGGGGCCCTTGATACGCAGTATTTT.

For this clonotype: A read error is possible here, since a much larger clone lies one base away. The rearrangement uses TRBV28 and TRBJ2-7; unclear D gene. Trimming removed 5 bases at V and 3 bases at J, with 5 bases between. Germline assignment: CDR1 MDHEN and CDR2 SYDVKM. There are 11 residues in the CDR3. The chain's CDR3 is CASSDIYEQYF. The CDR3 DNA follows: TGTGCCAGCAGTGATATCTACGAGCAGTACTTC. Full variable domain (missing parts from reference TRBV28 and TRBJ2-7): DVKVTQSSRYLVKRTGEKVFLECVQDMDHENMFWYRQDPGLGLRLIYFSYDVKMKEKGDIPEGYSVSREKKERFSLILESASTNQTSMYLCASSDIYEQYFGPGTRLTVT.

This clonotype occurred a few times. CDR3 in DNA: TGTGCCAGCAGTTTTCCCCGTAGGAGCGGGGCCCTACTTAACAATGAGCAGTTCTTC. Its protein product is CASSFPRRSGALLNNEQFF. The chain couples TRBV28 to TRBJ2-1; the match to TRBD2 covers 7 bases. The CDR3 extends over 19 amino acids. V shed 3 bases and J 5 bases; nucleotides not matched to a gene: 19. Germline CDR1 is MDHEN and CDR2 is SYDVKM.

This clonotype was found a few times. The CDR3 DNA sequence: TGCAGTGCCCAAACCCGCCTAGCGGGAGACACAGAGACCCAGTACTTC. Its translation: CSAQTRLAGDTETQYF. V is TRBV20-1 and J is TRBJ2-5; TRBD2 matches 10 bases. Germline loops: CDR1 DFQATT, CDR2 SNEGSKA (reference sequence). CDR3 length: 16 residues. The V segment lost 6 bases and the J segment 4 bases; nucleotides outside the gene matches: 14.

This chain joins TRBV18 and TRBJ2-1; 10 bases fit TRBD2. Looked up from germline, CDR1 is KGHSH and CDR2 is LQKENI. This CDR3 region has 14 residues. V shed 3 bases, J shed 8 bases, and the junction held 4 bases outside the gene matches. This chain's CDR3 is CASSPGTSADEQFF. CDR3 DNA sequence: TGTGCCAGCTCACCTGGGACTAGCGCCGATGAGCAGTTCTTC.

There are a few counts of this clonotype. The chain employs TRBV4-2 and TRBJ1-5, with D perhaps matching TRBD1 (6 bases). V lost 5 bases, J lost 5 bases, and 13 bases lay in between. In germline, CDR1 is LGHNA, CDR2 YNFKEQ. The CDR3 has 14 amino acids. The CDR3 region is CASSSRTVDQPQHF. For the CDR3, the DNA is TGTGCCAGCAGCAGCCGGACAGTTGATCAGCCCCAGCATTTT.

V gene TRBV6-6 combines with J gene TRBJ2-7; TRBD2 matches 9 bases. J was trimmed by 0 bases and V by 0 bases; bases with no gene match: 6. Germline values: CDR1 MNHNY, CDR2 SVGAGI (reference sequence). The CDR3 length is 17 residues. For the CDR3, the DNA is TGTGCCAGCAGTTACTCGAGCCCAGCGGGGGGCTCCTACGAGCAGTACTTC. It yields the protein CASSYSSPAGGSYEQYF.

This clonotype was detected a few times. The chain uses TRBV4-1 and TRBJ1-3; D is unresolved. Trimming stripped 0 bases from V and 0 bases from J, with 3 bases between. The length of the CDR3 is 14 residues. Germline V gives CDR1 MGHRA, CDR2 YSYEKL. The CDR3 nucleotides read TGCGCCAGCAGCCAAGAAAGCTCTGGAAACACCATATATTTT. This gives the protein CASSQESSGNTIYF.

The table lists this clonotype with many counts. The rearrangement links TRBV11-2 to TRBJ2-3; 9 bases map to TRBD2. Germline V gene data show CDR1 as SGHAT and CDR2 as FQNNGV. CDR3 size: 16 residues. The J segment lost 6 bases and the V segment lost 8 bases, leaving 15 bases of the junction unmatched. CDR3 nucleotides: TGTGCCAGCTCCAGCGGGGGGAGGGATTATAGGGATACGCAGTATTTT. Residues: CASSSGGRDYRDTQYF.

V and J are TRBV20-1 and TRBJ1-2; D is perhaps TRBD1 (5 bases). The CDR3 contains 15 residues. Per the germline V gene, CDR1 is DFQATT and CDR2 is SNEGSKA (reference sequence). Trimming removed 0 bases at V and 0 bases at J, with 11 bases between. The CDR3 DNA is TGCAGTGCTAGAGATGGGGCCAAAGCTAACTATGGCTACACCTTC. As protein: CSARDGAKANYGYTF.

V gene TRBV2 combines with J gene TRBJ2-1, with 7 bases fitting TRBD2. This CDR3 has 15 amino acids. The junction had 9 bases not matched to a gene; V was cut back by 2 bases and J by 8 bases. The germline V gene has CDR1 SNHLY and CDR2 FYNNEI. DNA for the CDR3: TGTGCCAGCAGTGAACCTAGCGGTGGGAAATATGAGCAGTTCTTC. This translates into CASSEPSGGKYEQFF.

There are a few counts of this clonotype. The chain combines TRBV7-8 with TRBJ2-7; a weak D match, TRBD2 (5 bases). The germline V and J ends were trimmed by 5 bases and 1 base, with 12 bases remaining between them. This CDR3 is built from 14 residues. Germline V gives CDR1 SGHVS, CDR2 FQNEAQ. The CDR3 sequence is CASSQDGESYEQYF. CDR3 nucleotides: TGTGCCAGCAGCCAGGACGGGGAATCCTACGAGCAGTACTTC.

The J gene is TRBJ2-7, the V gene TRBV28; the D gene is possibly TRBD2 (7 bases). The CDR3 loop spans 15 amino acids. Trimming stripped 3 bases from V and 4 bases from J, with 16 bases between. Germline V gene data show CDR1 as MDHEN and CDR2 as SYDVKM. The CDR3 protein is CASSLGRGAFYEQYF. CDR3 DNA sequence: TGTGCCAGCAGTTTGGGTCGGGGGGCCTTTTACGAGCAGTACTTC. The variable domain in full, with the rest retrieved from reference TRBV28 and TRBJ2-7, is DVKVTQSSRYLVKRTGEKVFLECVQDMDHENMFWYRQDPGLGLRLIYFSYDVKMKEKGDIPEGYSVSREKKERFSLILESASTNQTSMYLCASSLGRGAFYEQYFGPGTRLTVT.

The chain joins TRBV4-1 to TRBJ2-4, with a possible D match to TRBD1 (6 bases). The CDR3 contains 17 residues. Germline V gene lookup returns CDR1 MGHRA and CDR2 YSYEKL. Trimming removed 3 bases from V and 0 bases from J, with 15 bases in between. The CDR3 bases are TGCGCCAGCAGCCAGATAGGAAGGACAGTAGCCAAAAACATTCAGTACTTC. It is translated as CASSQIGRTVAKNIQYF.

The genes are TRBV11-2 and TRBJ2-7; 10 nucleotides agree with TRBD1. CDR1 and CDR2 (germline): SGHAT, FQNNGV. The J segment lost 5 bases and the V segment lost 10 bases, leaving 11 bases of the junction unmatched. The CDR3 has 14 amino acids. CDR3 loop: CATNFGQGENEQYF. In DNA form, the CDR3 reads TGTGCCACCAACTTCGGACAGGGGGAAAACGAGCAGTACTTC.

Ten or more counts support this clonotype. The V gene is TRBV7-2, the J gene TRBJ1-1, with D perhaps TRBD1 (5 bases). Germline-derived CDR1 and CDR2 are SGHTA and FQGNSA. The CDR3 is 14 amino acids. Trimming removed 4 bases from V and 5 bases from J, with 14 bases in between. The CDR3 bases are TGTGCCAGCAGCTACAGGAAGGTTGGAACTGAAGCTTTCTTT. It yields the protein CASSYRKVGTEAFF.

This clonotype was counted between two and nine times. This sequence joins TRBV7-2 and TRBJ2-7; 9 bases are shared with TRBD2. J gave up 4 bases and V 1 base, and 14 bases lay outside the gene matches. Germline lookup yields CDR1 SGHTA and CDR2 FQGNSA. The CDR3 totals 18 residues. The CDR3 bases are TGTGCCAGCAGCTTAGAGGGAACTAGCGGGTGGGTGCGGTACGAGCAGTACTTC. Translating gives CASSLEGTSGWVRYEQYF.

The CDR3 bases are TGTGCCAGCAAAATAAGGAACTTGCCGGGGGAGACCCAGTACTTC. Its protein product is CASKIRNLPGETQYF. This rearrangement joins TRBV6-6 to TRBJ2-5; D perhaps matches TRBD2 (5 bases). Per germline, CDR1 MNHNY and CDR2 SVGAGI (reference sequence). The CDR3 is made up of 15 amino acids. The germline V and J ends were trimmed by 7 bases and 5 bases, with 20 bases remaining between them.

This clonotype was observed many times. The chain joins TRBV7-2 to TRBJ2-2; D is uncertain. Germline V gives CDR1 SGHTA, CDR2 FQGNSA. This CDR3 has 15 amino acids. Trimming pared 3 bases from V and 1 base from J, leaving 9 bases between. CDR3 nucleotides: TGTGCCAGCAGCTTCGGCAGGAAGAACACCGGGGAGCTGTTTTTT. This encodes CASSFGRKNTGELFF.

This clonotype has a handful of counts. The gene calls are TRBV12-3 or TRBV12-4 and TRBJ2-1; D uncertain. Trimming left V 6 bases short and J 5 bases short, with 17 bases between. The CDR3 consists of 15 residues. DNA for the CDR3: TGTGCCAGCAGCCCCTATCTGGGTTTCGACAATGAGCAGTTCTTC. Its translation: CASSPYLGFDNEQFF.

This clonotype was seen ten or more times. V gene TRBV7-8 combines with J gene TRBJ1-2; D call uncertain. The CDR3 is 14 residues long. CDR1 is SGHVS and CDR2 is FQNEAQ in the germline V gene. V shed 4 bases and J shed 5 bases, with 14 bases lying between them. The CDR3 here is CASSSRVGPYGYTF. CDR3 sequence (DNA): TGTGCCAGCAGCTCGAGGGTAGGGCCATATGGCTACACCTTC. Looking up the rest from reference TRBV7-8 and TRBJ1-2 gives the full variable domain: GAGVSQSPRYKVAKRGQDVALRCDPISGHVSLFWYQQALGQGPEFLTYFQNEAQLDKSGLPSDRFFAERPEGSVSTLKIQRTQQEDSAVYLCASSSRVGPYGYTFGSGTRLTVV.

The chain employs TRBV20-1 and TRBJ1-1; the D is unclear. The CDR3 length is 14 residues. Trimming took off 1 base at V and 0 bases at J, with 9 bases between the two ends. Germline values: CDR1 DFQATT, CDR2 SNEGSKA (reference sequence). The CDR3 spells CSARAPAVNTEAFF. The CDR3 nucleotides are TGCAGTGCTAGAGCCCCTGCGGTGAACACTGAAGCTTTCTTT.

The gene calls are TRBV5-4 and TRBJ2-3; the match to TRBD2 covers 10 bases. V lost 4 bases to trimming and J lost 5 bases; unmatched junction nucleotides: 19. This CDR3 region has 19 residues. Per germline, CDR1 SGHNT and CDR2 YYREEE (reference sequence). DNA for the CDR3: TGTGCCAGCAGCCGAACAAGAACCCTAGCGGGAGAGGTAGGAGATACGCAGTATTTT. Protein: CASSRTRTLAGEVGDTQYF.

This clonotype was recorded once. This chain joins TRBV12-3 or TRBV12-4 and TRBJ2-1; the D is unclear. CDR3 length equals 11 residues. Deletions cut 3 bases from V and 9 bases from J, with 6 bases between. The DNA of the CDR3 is TGTGCCAGCAGTTTTAAGTTTGAGCAGTTCTTC. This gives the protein CASSFKFEQFF.